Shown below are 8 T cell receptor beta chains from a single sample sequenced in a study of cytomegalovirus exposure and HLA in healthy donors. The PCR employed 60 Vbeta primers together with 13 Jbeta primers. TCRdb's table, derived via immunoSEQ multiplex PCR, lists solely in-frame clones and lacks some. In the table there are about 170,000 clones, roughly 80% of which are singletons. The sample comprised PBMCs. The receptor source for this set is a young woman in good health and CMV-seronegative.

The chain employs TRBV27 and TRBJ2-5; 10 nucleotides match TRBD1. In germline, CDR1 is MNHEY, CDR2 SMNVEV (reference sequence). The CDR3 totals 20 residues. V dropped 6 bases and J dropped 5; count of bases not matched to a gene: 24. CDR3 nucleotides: TGTGCCAGCAGCCCGACAGACAGGGGGCAGGCAGTCGGGAGTTGGGAGACCCAGTACTTC. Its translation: CASSPTDRGQAVGSWETQYF.

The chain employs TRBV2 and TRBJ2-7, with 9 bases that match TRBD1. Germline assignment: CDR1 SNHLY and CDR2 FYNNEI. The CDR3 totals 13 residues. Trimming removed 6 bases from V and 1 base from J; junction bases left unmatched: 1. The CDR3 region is CASRGTGSYEQYF. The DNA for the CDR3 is TGTGCCAGCAGAGGGACAGGGTCCTACGAGCAGTACTTC.

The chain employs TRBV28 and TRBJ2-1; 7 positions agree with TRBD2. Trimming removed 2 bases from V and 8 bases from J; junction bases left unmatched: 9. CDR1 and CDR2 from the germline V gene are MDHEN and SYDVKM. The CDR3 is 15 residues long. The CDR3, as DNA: TGTGCCAGCAGTTTAGCGGGAGCACAATCATATGAGCAGTTCTTC. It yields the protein CASSLAGAQSYEQFF.

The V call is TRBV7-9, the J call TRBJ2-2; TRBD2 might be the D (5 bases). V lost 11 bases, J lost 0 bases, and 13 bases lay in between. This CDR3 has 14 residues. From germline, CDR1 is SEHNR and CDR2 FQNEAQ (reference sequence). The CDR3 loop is CAGRGVANTGELFF. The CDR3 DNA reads TGTGCCGGCCGGGGAGTCGCGAACACCGGGGAGCTGTTTTTT.

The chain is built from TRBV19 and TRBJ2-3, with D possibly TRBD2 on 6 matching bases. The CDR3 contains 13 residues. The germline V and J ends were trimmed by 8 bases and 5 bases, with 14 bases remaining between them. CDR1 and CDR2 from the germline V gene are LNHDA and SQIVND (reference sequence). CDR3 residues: CASRGNLEDTQYF. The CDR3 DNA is TGTGCCAGTCGGGGGAACTTAGAAGATACGCAGTATTTT.

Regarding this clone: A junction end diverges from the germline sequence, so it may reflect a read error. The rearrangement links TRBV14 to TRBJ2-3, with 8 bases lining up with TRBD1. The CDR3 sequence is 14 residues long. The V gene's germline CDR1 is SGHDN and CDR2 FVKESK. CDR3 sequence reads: CASSRPDRDSSRRF. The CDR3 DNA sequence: TGTGCCAGCAGCCGCCCGGACAGGGACAGCAGCCGAAGGTTT.

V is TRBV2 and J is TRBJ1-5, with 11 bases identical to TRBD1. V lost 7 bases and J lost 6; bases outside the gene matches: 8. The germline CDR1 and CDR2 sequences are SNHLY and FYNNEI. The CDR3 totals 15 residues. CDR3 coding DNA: TGTGCCAGCACCACCGGACAGGGGGCTGTTCAGCCCCAGCATTTT. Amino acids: CASTTGQGAVQPQHF.

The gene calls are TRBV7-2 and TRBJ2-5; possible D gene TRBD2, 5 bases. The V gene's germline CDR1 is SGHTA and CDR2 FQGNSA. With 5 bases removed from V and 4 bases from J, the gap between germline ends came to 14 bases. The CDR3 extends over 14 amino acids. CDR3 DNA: TGTGCCAGCAGCCTCGCTGGACGGGGAGAGACCCAGTACTTC. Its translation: CASSLAGRGETQYF. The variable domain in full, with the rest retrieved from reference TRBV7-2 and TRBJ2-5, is GAGVSQSPSNKVTEKGKDVELRCDPISGHTALYWYRQSLGQGLEFLIYFQGNSAPDKSGLPSDRFSAERTGGSVSTLTIQRTQQEDSAVYLCASSLAGRGETQYFGPGTRLLVL.